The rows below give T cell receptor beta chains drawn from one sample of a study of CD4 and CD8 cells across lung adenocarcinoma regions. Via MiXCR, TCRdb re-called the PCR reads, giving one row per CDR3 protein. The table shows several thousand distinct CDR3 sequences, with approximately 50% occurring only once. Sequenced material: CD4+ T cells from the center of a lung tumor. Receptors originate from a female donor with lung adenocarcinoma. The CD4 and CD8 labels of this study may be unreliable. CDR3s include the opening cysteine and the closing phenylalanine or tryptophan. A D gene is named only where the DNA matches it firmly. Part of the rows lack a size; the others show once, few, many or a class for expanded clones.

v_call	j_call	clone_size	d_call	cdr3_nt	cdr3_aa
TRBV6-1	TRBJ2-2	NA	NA	TGTGCCAGCAGTGAAGATCAGAGCTCCTACAATGAGCTGTTTTTT	CASSEDQSSYNELFF
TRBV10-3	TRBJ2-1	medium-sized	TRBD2	TGTGCCATCAGCCCCGGGACTAGCGGGAGTAGGGATGAGCAGTTCTTC	CAISPGTSGSRDEQFF
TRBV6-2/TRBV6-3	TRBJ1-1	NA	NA	TGTGCCAGCAGTTACGGGACCTTGGGCACTGAAGCTTTCTTT	CASSYGTLGTEAFF
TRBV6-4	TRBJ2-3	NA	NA	TGTGCCAGCAGGGGACTGGGTGGGAAAAATATGCAGTATTTC	CASRGLGGKNMQYF
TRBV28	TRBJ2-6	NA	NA	TGTGCCAGCAGTTTAGGAGAATCTGGGGCCAACGTGCTGTACTTC	CASSLGESGANVLYF
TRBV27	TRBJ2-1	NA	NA	TGTGCCAGCACCATGGGGGCCGGGATGAGCTCCTACAATGAGCAGTTCTTC	CASTMGAGMSSYNEQFF
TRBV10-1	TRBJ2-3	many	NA	TGCGCCACCGAACTAGAAGGTAAAAACATTCAGTATTTT	CATELEGKNIQYF
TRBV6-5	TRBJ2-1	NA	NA	TGTGCCAGCAGTTACTCAGGGGGGGGTTTCGATGAGCAGTTCTTC	CASSYSGGGFDEQFF
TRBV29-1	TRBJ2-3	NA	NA	TGCAGCGTTGAGGGTCAGGGAAGGACAGATACGCAGTATTTT	CSVEGQGRTDTQYF
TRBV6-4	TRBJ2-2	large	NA	TGTGCCAGCAGTGAAGGGGAGGACACCGGGGAGCTGTTTTTT	CASSEGEDTGELFF
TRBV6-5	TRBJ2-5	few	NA	TGTGCCAGCAGTTCCGGGTCCTGGGAGACCCAGTACTTC	CASSSGSWETQYF
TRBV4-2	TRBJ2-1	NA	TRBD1	TGTGCCAGCAGCCAAGATCTTGGTACAGGGGGTTATGAGCAGTTCTTC	CASSQDLGTGGYEQFF
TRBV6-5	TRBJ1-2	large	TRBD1	TGTGCCAGCACGAGACAGGGGAAATGGGACTATGGCTACACCTTC	CASTRQGKWDYGYTF
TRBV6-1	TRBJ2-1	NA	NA	TGTGCCAGCAGACTCACTTGGATCTCCTACAATGAGCAGTTCTTC	CASRLTWISYNEQFF
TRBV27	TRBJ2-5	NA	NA	TGTGCCACATATGGGGGGCTAGGAGAGACCCAGTACTTC	CATYGGLGETQYF
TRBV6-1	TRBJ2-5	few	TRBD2	TGTGCCAGCAGTGACCCGGGACTAGCGGGGAGGGTGCGACAGTACCAAGAGACCCAGTACTTC	CASSDPGLAGRVRQYQETQYF
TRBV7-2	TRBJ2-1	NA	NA	TGTGCCAGCAGCTTCTTCCGTCCAAAGAGCAACCATCAGTTCTTC	CASSFFRPKSNHQFF
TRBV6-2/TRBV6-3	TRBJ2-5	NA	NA	TGTGCCAGCAGTTACTTCGGCCGGCAAGAGACCCAGTACTTC	CASSYFGRQETQYF
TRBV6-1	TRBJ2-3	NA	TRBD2	TGTGCCAGCAGACTAGCGGGAGGGCCAGATACGCAGTATTTT	CASRLAGGPDTQYF
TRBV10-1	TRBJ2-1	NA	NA	TGCGCCAGCAGTGGACCGGACAATGCGCAGTTTTTT	CASSGPDNAQFF
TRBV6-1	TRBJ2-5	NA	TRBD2	TGTGCCAGCAGTGCCCCGCGGGGGGGTCAAGAGACCCAGTACTTC	CASSAPRGGQETQYF
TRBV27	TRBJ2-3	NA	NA	TGTGCCAGCAATTCTGTGAGAACAGATGCGCAGTATTTT	CASNSVRTDAQYF
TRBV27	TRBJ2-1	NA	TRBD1	TGTGCCAGCAGTCCCCAAGGGGGCCGAATGGGCTACAATGAGCAGTTCTTC	CASSPQGGRMGYNEQFF
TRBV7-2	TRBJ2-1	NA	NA	TGTGCCACCCGACCGTCTACAGGGATCAATGAGCAGTTCTTC	CATRPSTGINEQFF
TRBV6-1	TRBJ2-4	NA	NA	TGTGCCAGCAGTGAAGCTAGCGGCAAAGATATGCAGTACTTC	CASSEASGKDMQYF
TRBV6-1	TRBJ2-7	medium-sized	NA	TGTGCCAGCAGAAAGACAGCGGAGAATGGCGAGCAGTACTTC	CASRKTAENGEQYF
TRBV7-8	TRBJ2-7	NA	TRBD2	TGTGCCAGCAGCTTAGTCTCTAGCGGGAGCTACGAGCAGTACTTC	CASSLVSSGSYEQYF
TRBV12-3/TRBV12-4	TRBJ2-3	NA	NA	TGTGCCAGCAGTGCAGACCAGATAAGCACAGATACGCAGTATTTT	CASSADQISTDTQYF
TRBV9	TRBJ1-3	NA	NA	TGTGCCAGCAGCGTAGAAGGAAGACAGGCCTCTGGAAACACCATATATTTT	CASSVEGRQASGNTIYF
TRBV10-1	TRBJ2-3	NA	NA	TGCGCCAGCAGTGTGACCACAGATACGCAGTATTTT	CASSVTTDTQYF
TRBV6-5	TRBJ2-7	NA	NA	TGTGCCAGCAGTTATACGGTCAATGAGCAGTACTTC	CASSYTVNEQYF
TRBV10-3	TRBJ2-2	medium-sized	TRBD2	TGTGCCATCAGTGAGCGGGAGGGCACCGGGGAGCTGTTTTTT	CAISEREGTGELFF
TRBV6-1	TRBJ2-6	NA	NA	TGTGCCAGCAGTGAACTAAACGGATACTTAATCTCTGGGGCCAACGTCCTGACTTTC	CASSELNGYLISGANVLTF
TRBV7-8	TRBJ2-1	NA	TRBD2	TGTGCCAGCAGCCCGAGGACTAGCTTCACCAATGAGCAGTTCTTC	CASSPRTSFTNEQFF